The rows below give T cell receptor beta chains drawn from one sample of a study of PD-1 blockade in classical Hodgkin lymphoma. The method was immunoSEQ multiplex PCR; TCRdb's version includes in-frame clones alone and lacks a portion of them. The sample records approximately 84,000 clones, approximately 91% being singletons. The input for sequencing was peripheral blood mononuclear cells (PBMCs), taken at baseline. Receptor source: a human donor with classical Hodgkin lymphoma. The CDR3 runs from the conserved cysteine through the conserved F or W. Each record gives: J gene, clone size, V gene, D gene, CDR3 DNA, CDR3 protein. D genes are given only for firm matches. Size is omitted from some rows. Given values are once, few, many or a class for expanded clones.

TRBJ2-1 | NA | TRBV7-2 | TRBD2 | TGTGCCAGCAGCTGGACTAGCGGGAGTTACAGTGAGCAGTTCTTC | CASSWTSGSYSEQFF
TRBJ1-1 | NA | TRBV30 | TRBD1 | TGTGCCTGGAATGTAGGGGGCGGAACTGAAGCTTTCTTT | CAWNVGGGTEAFF
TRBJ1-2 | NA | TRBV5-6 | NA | TGTGCCAGCAGCTTGGCCGGTGGGGGCGCGTTTCTGTATGGCTACACCTTC | CASSLAGGGAFLYGYTF
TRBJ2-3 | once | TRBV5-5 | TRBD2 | TGTGCCAGCAGCTTTGGACTAGTCCCCACAGATACGCAGTATTTT | CASSFGLVPTDTQYF
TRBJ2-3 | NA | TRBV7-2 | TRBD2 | TGTGCCAGCAGCTTAGCTGCGGGAGGCACAGATACGCAGTATTTT | CASSLAAGGTDTQYF
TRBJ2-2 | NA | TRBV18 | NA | TGTGCCAGCTCACCTCCGGACAGACCGAACACCGGGGAGCTGTTTTTT | CASSPPDRPNTGELFF
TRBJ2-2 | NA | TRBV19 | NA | TGTGCCAGTATGGGAGACGGTAACACCGGGGAGCTGTTTTTT | CASMGDGNTGELFF
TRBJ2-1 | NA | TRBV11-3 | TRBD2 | TGTGCCAGCAGCACAGGACTAGCGGGAGGGAGCTCCTACAATGAGCAGTTCTTC | CASSTGLAGGSSYNEQFF
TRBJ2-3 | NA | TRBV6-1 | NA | TGTGCCAGCAGTGAAGATGAACGGGATACGCAGTATTTT | CASSEDERDTQYF
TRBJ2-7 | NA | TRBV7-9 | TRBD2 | TGTGCCAGCAGCTTAGCCGGGAGGGCCTACGAGCAGTACTTC | CASSLAGRAYEQYF
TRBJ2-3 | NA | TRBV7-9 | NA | TGTGCCAGCAGCTTTTCCCTAGCCTACACAGATACGCAGTATTTT | CASSFSLAYTDTQYF
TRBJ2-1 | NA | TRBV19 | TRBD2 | TGTGCCAGTAGTATATCGGGACTAGCGGTGGGAGAGCAGTTCTTC | CASSISGLAVGEQFF
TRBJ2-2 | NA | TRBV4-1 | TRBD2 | TGCGCCAGCAGCCAAGTGGCTAGCGGTGAGGCGTGGGCCGGGGAGCTGTTTTTT | CASSQVASGEAWAGELFF
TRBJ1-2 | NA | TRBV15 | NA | TGTGCCACCAGCAACCGACACAATCTTCTTAACTATGGCTACACCTTC | CATSNRHNLLNYGYTF
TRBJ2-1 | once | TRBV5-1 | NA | TGCGCCAGCAGCTTGGGGGGACTGGGAAATGAGCAGTTCTTC | CASSLGGLGNEQFF
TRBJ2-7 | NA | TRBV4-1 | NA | TGCGCCAGCAGCCAAGCTATTAGGGGGGAGCAGTACTTC | CASSQAIRGEQYF
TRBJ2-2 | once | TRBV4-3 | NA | TGCGCCAGCAGCCGAAACAGTGTCAGTCAGGGCGGGGAGCTGTTTTTT | CASSRNSVSQGGELFF
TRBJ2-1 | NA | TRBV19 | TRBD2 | TGTGCCAGTAGTTCCTCGACTAGCGGGAGGTATAATGAGCAGTTCTTC | CASSSSTSGRYNEQFF
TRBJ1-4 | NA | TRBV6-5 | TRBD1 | TGTGCCAGCAGTTACTCCCGGGGGACAGGGAGCGAAAAACTGTTTTTT | CASSYSRGTGSEKLFF
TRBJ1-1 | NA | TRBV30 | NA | TGTGCCTGGAGTGTAGAAGCCAGGGGCCCCCGGACTGAAGCTTTCTTT | CAWSVEARGPRTEAFF
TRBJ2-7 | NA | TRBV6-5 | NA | TGTGCCAGCAGTTACAGGGCCTCCTACGAGCAGTACTTC | CASSYRASYEQYF
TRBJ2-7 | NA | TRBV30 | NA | TGTGCCTGGAGTAAAGACGAAGGCGAGCAGTACTTC | CAWSKDEGEQYF
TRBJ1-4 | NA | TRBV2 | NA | TGTGCCAGCAGTGCTGGGAGTGTGGCTAATGAAAAACTGTTTTTT | CASSAGSVANEKLFF
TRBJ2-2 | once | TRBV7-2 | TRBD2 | TGTGCCAGCAGCTTAAGGCGGGAGTTGGTCGGGGAGCTGTTTTTT | CASSLRRELVGELFF
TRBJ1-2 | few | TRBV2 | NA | TGTGCCAGCAGTGTGTATGGCTACACCTTC | CASSVYGYTF
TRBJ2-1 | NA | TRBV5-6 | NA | TGTGCCAGCAGCAACACTGGGCGGGCCCATTACCATTTCTTC | CASSNTGRAHYHFF
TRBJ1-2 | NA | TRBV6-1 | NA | TGTGCCAGCAGTGAAGGGCAGGGAGGATGGGGCTACACCTTC | CASSEGQGGWGYTF
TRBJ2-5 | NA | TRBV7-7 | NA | TGTGCTAGCAGCTTCGGGATCACGCCTGGGGAGACCCAGTACTTC | CASSFGITPGETQYF
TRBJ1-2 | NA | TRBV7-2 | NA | TGTGCCAGCAGCTTAGACAGCTATGGCTACACCTTC | CASSLDSYGYTF
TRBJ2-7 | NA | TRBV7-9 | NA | TGTGCCAGCAGCTCGGACCCTTCTAGCTCCTACGAGCAGTACTTC | CASSSDPSSSYEQYF
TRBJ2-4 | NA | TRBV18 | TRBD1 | TGTGCCAGCTCACCAGGATTACTAAGGGACAGGGCGGTTGAAAACATTCAGTACTTC | CASSPGLLRDRAVENIQYF
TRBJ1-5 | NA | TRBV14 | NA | TGTGCCAGCAGCCCAGACATGGGACAGCCCCAGCATTTT | CASSPDMGQPQHF
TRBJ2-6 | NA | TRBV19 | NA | TGTGCCAGTAGTCCGGACGGGGGCGCTGGGGCCAACGTCCTGACTTTC | CASSPDGGAGANVLTF
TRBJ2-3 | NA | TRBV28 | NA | TGTGCCAGCAGAAGGGGGGGCGGGGATACGCAGTATTTT | CASRRGGGDTQYF
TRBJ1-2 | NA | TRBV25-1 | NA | TGTGCCAGCAGTGAATATAGACAGAACTATGGCTACACCTTC | CASSEYRQNYGYTF
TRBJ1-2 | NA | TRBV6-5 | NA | TGTGCCAGCAGCTATGGCAGGGGATATGGCTACACCTTC | CASSYGRGYGYTF
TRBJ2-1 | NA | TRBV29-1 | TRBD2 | TGCAGCGTAGCGGGAGGCGGGAGGGCCGACAATGAGCAGTTCTTC | CSVAGGGRADNEQFF
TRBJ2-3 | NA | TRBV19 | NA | TGTGCCAGTTTCCCCACGGCCGCCATCCTATCCACAGATACGCAGTATTTT | CASFPTAAILSTDTQYF
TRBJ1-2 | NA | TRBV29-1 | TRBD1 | TGCAGCGTTGAAGTACCACAGGGGGCAGACGGTGGCTACACCTTC | CSVEVPQGADGGYTF
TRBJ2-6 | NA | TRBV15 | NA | TGTGCCACCAGCAGAGCCAGGGGGGAAGCCTACTCTGGGGCCAACGTCCTGACTTTC | CATSRARGEAYSGANVLTF
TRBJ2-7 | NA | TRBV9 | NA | TGTGCCAGCAGCGCCTCAATCACCGGGGCCTTGACCGACTACGAGCAGTACTTC | CASSASITGALTDYEQYF
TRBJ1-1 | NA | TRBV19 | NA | TGTGCCAGTAGTCCCGAGTACCGGGGGAACACTGAAGCTTTCTTT | CASSPEYRGNTEAFF
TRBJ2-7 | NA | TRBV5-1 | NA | TGCGCCAGCAGCTTGGACGGAGATCCACTCTACGAGCAGTACTTC | CASSLDGDPLYEQYF
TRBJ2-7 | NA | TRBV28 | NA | TGTGCCAGCAGATCATATGGAGGGAGCGTCTACGAGCAGTACTTC | CASRSYGGSVYEQYF
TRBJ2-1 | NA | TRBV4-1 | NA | TGCGCCAGCAGTCCAACTCGAATCTCCTACAATGAGCAGTTCTTC | CASSPTRISYNEQFF
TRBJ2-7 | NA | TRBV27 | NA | TGTGCCAGCAGTTTTGGGACCCACTACGAGCAGTACTTC | CASSFGTHYEQYF
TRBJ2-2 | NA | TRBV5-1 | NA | TGCGCCAGCAGCCCCGCGAACACCGGGGAGCTGTTTTTT | CASSPANTGELFF
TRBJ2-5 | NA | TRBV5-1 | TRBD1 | TGCGCCAGCAGCTTGGGACAGGGGGCGCAGGAGACCCAGTACTTC | CASSLGQGAQETQYF
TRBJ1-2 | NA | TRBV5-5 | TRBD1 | TGTGCCAGCAACAAAATCGGACAGGGGGCGCAGAACTATGGCTACACCTTC | CASNKIGQGAQNYGYTF
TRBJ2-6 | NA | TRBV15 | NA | TGTGCCACCAGCAGAGATCTCGCGGGGTTGGGGGCCAACGTCCTGACTTTC | CATSRDLAGLGANVLTF
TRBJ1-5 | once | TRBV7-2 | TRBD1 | TGTGCCAGCAGCCGGACAGGGGCGGACGAGCCCCAGCATTTT | CASSRTGADEPQHF
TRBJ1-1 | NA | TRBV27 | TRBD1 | TGTGCCAGCAGTTCTCAGACAGGGGCTTATTTAGGTAGGACTGAAGCTTTCTTT | CASSSQTGAYLGRTEAFF
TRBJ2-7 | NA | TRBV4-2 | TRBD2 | TGTGCCAGCAGCCAAGAAGGGGCTAGCGGCTACGAGCAGTACTTC | CASSQEGASGYEQYF
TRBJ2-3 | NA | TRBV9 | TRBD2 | TGTGCCAGCAGCGCCGAGATCGGCGGGAGGGCCCTCGTAGATACGCAGTATTTT | CASSAEIGGRALVDTQYF
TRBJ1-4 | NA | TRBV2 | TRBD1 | TGTGCCAGCAGGCGGGGGACAGGGGGCAGGACTAATGAAAAACTGTTTTTT | CASRRGTGGRTNEKLFF
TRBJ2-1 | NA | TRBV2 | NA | TGTGCCAGCAGTGAAGGGGAGAGCTCCTACAATGAGCAGTTCTTC | CASSEGESSYNEQFF
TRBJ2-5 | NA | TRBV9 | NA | TGTGCCAGCAGCGTAGTCGGGTTGGGGGAACAAGAGACCCAGTACTTC | CASSVVGLGEQETQYF
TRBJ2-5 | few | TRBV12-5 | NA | TGTGCTAGTGGTTTTCCTAGCAGGAGAGAGACCCAGTACTTC | CASGFPSRRETQYF
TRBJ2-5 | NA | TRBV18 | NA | TGTGCCAGCTCACAGCAGGGACAAGAGACCCAGTACTTC | CASSQQGQETQYF
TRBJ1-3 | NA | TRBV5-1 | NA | TGCGCCAGCAGCCCTGTTGAAGGGGGCACCATATATTTT | CASSPVEGGTIYF